The rows below give T cell receptor beta chains drawn from one sample of a study of blood T cell repertoires in COVID-19. Some clones are missing from TCRdb's copy, which holds only in-frame ones; the method was immunoSEQ multiplex PCR. This sample has roughly 60,000 clones, with over 80% found just once. Sequencing was performed on peripheral blood. Receptor source: a man aged 25-40 years with COVID-19, enrolled during active disease. Each CDR3 is given with its conserved first and last residue. The order of the fields is V gene, clone size, D gene, J gene, CDR3 protein, CDR3 DNA. D genes are given only for firm matches. The size entry is marked missing in some rows and otherwise reads once, few, many or a size class.

TRBV2	NA	NA	TRBJ1-2	CASSVDRGGGYTF	TGTGCCAGCAGTGTTGATCGAGGGGGTGGCTACACCTTC
TRBV3-1/TRBV3-2	NA	TRBD2	TRBJ2-3	CASSLAGGDTQYF	TGTGCCAGCAGCCTAGCGGGAGGAGATACGCAGTATTTT
TRBV3-1/TRBV3-2	once	NA	TRBJ2-7	CASSPRDARFYEQYF	TGTGCCAGCAGCCCCCGGGATGCCCGTTTTTACGAGCAGTACTTC
TRBV14	NA	NA	TRBJ2-7	CASSQVSHEQYF	TGTGCCAGCAGCCAAGTCTCCCACGAGCAGTACTTC
TRBV5-1	NA	NA	TRBJ2-2	CASRGSVQNTGELFF	TGCGCCAGCAGGGGCTCAGTTCAGAACACCGGGGAGCTGTTTTTT
TRBV20-1	NA	NA	TRBJ2-7	CSASIRARGFDEQYF	TGCAGTGCTAGTATACGGGCCCGGGGGTTTGACGAGCAGTACTTC
TRBV24-1	NA	NA	TRBJ2-1	CATSESDRRRTNEQFF	TGTGCCACCAGTGAATCAGACAGACGGCGGACGAATGAGCAGTTCTTC
TRBV19	NA	NA	TRBJ1-1	CASSTTRNTEAFF	TGTGCCAGTAGCACTACACGGAACACTGAAGCTTTCTTT
TRBV9	NA	NA	TRBJ1-1	CASSQRLANTEAFF	TGTGCCAGCAGCCAGAGGCTAGCGAACACTGAAGCTTTCTTT
TRBV30	NA	NA	TRBJ1-6	CAWSVRGSSSPLHF	TGTGCCTGGAGTGTAAGAGGGTCCTCCTCACCCCTCCACTTT
TRBV9	once	TRBD2	TRBJ2-7	CASSARTSGVYEQYF	TGTGCCAGCAGCGCTAGGACTAGCGGGGTCTACGAGCAGTACTTC
TRBV30	NA	NA	TRBJ1-3	CAWEAGEDSGNTIYF	TGTGCCTGGGAGGCAGGGGAAGATTCTGGAAACACCATATATTTT
TRBV28	NA	TRBD1	TRBJ2-7	CASSPGTGRAYEQYF	TGTGCCAGCAGCCCCGGGACAGGGAGGGCCTACGAGCAGTACTTC
TRBV12-3/TRBV12-4	once	NA	TRBJ2-7	CASRAGPWNEQYF	TGTGCCAGCAGGGCGGGACCTTGGAACGAGCAGTACTTC
TRBV19	NA	TRBD1	TRBJ1-5	CASSIGDRGPGQPQHF	TGTGCCAGTAGTATAGGGGACAGGGGGCCCGGTCAGCCCCAGCATTTT
TRBV6-1	once	NA	TRBJ1-2	CASSSADRHGYTF	TGTGCCAGCAGTTCCGCCGACAGGCATGGCTACACCTTC
TRBV5-1	NA	NA	TRBJ2-7	CASSVRDTSIYEQYF	TGCGCCAGCAGCGTCCGGGACACTTCCATCTACGAGCAGTACTTC
TRBV7-9	NA	TRBD2	TRBJ2-5	CASSLGSGSVETQYF	TGTGCCAGCAGCTTGGGGAGCGGGAGTGTGGAGACCCAGTACTTC
TRBV19	NA	NA	TRBJ1-5	CASSIPYAEPLQPQHF	TGTGCCAGTAGTATTCCATATGCTGAGCCCCTTCAGCCCCAGCATTTT
TRBV28	NA	NA	TRBJ1-5	CASSSPWAPNQPQHF	TGTGCCAGCAGTTCCCCGTGGGCGCCCAATCAGCCCCAGCATTTT
TRBV27	NA	TRBD2	TRBJ2-1	CASSVTSGGANEQFF	TGTGCCAGCAGTGTCACTAGCGGAGGTGCCAATGAGCAGTTCTTC
TRBV12-3/TRBV12-4	NA	TRBD2	TRBJ2-1	CASSVAGGGQFF	TGTGCCAGCAGTGTAGCGGGAGGCGGACAGTTCTTC
TRBV7-9	NA	TRBD2	TRBJ2-7	CASSLSPGLAAYEQYF	TGTGCCAGCAGCCTATCACCGGGACTAGCGGCGTACGAGCAGTACTTC
TRBV6-5	once	NA	TRBJ1-1	CASFGTLNTEAFF	TGTGCCAGCTTTGGGACACTGAACACTGAAGCTTTCTTT
TRBV29-1	NA	NA	TRBJ1-1	CSVDGGAEAFF	TGCAGCGTTGATGGGGGGGCTGAAGCTTTCTTT
TRBV7-8	NA	TRBD1	TRBJ1-5	CASSLAGGHQPQHF	TGTGCCAGCAGCTTAGCAGGGGGCCATCAGCCCCAGCATTTT
TRBV2	NA	TRBD1	TRBJ2-5	CASRDSGQGRPETQYF	TGTGCCAGCAGAGACTCCGGACAGGGGAGGCCAGAGACCCAGTACTTC